These 27 T cell receptor beta chains share one sample of origin, sequenced in a study of blood T cell repertoires in COVID-19. Generated by immunoSEQ multiplex PCR, the TCRdb table keeps only in-frame clones and is missing some. The sample contains about 86,000 clones, roughly 84% of which appear only once. The sample taken for sequencing was peripheral blood. All receptors come from a woman aged 80 or over with active or convalescent COVID-19.

This clone has a single count. The J gene is TRBJ2-3, the V gene TRBV4-1; TRBD1 aligns across 8 bases. Trimming cost V 2 bases and J 6 bases; bases outside gene matches: 13. This CDR3 is 17 amino acids long. From germline, CDR1 is MGHRA and CDR2 YSYEKL. CDR3 loop: CASSQYGTGTSLDTQYF. CDR3 bases: TGCGCCAGCAGCCAATACGGGACAGGAACGTCCTTGGATACGCAGTATTTT.

This chain connects TRBV30 to TRBJ2-5; TRBD2 agrees at 8 bases. This CDR3 region has 14 residues. Germline CDR1 is GTSNPN and CDR2 is SVGIG (reference sequence). The trim removed 5 bases at V and 4 bases at J, leaving 9 bases unmatched. CDR3 bases: TGTGCCTGGGCACCGGGACTAGATGGAGAGACCCAGTACTTC. It codes for CAWAPGLDGETQYF.

The chain employs TRBV9 and TRBJ1-4; 8 bases align to TRBD1. V lost 4 bases to trimming and J lost 5 bases; unmatched junction nucleotides: 13. The CDR3 has 17 amino acids. CDR1 SGDLS and CDR2 YYNGEE come from the germline V gene. This CDR3 is CASSFSWGDRSNEKLFF. CDR3 DNA sequence: TGTGCCAGCAGCTTCTCATGGGGGGACAGGTCGAATGAAAAACTGTTTTTT.

The chain links TRBV7-8 to TRBJ1-2, with 7 bases identical to TRBD1. The CDR3 is made up of 13 amino acids. Germline CDR1 reads SGHVS; CDR2 reads FQNEAQ. V was pared by 6 bases and J by 9 bases, with 10 bases of the junction left unmatched. This CDR3 is CASSPLRGSRYTF. The CDR3 bases are TGTGCCAGCAGTCCACTCAGGGGGTCGCGCTACACCTTC.

The chain combines TRBV6-5 with TRBJ1-1; D is perhaps TRBD1 (5 bases). V dropped 5 bases and J dropped 10 bases, with 14 bases sitting between them. Germline-derived CDR1 and CDR2 are MNHEY and SVGAGI. The CDR3 spans 12 residues. The DNA of the CDR3 is TGTGCCAGCAGTCCCGTTTTTCAGGGAGCTTTCTTT. Translating gives CASSPVFQGAFF.

The chain uses TRBV5-1 and TRBJ2-1, with 13 positions matching TRBD2. This CDR3 has 17 amino acids. Germline assignment: CDR1 SGHRS and CDR2 YFSETQ. Trimming cost V 2 bases and J 7 bases; bases outside gene matches: 9. The chain's CDR3 is CASSLLTSGRAINEQFF. CDR3 DNA: TGCGCCAGCAGCTTACTAACTAGCGGGAGGGCCATTAATGAGCAGTTCTTC.

The chain links TRBV6-2 or TRBV6-3 to TRBJ1-1; weak D call: TRBD1 (5 bases). Germline V lookup: CDR1 MNHEY, CDR2 SVGEGT. There are 14 residues in the CDR3. V dropped 4 bases and J dropped 7 bases, with 16 bases sitting between them. The CDR3 region has the DNA TGTGCCAGCAGTTTTTACGGACACCGGAATGAAGCTTTCTTT. This sequence encodes CASSFYGHRNEAFF.

This clone was picked up a small number of times. V and J are TRBV11-2 and TRBJ2-5; no definite D call. With 2 bases removed from V and 4 bases from J, the gap between germline ends came to 11 bases. Germline-derived CDR1 and CDR2 are SGHAT and FQNNGV. CDR3 length equals 14 residues. The CDR3 region has the DNA TGTGCCAGCAGCTTATTCCCGGGTATAGAGACCCAGTACTTC. This sequence encodes CASSLFPGIETQYF.

This chain joins TRBV7-3 and TRBJ2-1, with TRBD2 identical over 10 bases. Germline values: CDR1 SGHTA, CDR2 FQGTGA. The trim removed 1 base at V and 4 bases at J, leaving 10 bases unmatched. The CDR3 has 18 residues. The CDR3 loop is CASSLKGGLADSYNEQFF. The CDR3 coding sequence is TGTGCCAGCAGCTTAAAGGGAGGACTAGCGGATTCATACAATGAGCAGTTCTTC. The complete variable domain, with remaining parts taken from reference TRBV7-3 and TRBJ2-1, reads GAGVSQTPSNKVTEKGKYVELRCDPISGHTALYWYRQSLGQGPEFLIYFQGTGAADDSGLPNDRFFAVRPEGSVSTLKIQRTERGDSAVYLCASSLKGGLADSYNEQFFGPGTRLTVL.

This sequence joins TRBV5-1 and TRBJ1-1; TRBD1 agrees at 9 bases. Germline trimming cut 4 bases from V and 5 bases from J; bases unmatched to any gene: 9. The CDR3 is 15 residues long. Germline V lookup: CDR1 SGHRS, CDR2 YFSETQ. CDR3 coding DNA: TGCGCCAGCAGCCTCCTAGGACAGGGGAGTACTGAAGCTTTCTTT. It encodes CASSLLGQGSTEAFF.

J is TRBJ1-5 and V is TRBV12-5, with 7 bases matching TRBD1. The CDR3 runs 12 residues. Losses at the gene ends were 9 bases for V and 6 bases for J; bases not matched to a gene: 5. In germline, CDR1 is LGHNT, CDR2 FRNRAP. CDR3 coding DNA: TGTGCTAGGCGACAGGGCGGTCAGCCCCAGCATTTT. It codes for CARRQGGQPQHF.

The chain carries TRBV3-1 (or the pseudogene TRBV3-2) and TRBJ2-7; 7 positions agree with TRBD2. V was pared by 4 bases and J by 2 bases, with 2 bases of the junction left unmatched. The CDR3 consists of 13 residues. Germline V lookup: CDR1 LGHDT, CDR2 YNNKEL (reference sequence). The CDR3 DNA follows: TGTGCCAGCAGCCCCGGGGGGACCTACGAGCAGTACTTC. It yields the protein CASSPGGTYEQYF.

The V and J genes are TRBV24-1 and TRBJ2-1, with TRBD1 matching 9 bases. With V trimmed by 3 bases and J by 8 bases, 7 bases remained unmatched. The CDR3 spans 15 residues. Germline V gene lookup returns CDR1 KGHDR and CDR2 SFDVKD. The CDR3 region has the DNA TGTGCCACCAGTGATCCACACAGGGGGCCGGATGAGCAGTTCTTC. Amino acids: CATSDPHRGPDEQFF.

V usage is TRBV7-9 and J usage is TRBJ2-4; TRBD2 agrees at 9 bases. Trimming removed 1 base from V and 9 bases from J; junction bases left unmatched: 7. From germline, CDR1 is SEHNR and CDR2 FQNEAQ (reference sequence). The CDR3 length is 15 residues. CDR3 nucleotide sequence: TGTGCCAGCAGCTTAGATTCAGCGGGGGGCCGCATTCAGTACTTC. Amino acid sequence: CASSLDSAGGRIQYF.

This clone showed up just once. Here the CDR3 reads CASSPQGGGTDTQYF. The CDR3 bases are TGTGCCAGCAGTCCCCAGGGAGGGGGCACAGATACGCAGTATTTT. The chain recombines TRBV28 with TRBJ2-3; TRBD2 matches 7 bases. V shed 5 bases and J 1 base; nucleotides not matched to a gene: 6. The CDR3 is 15 residues long. CDR1 is MDHEN, CDR2 SYDVKM, per germline.

The chain has TRBV6-6 and TRBJ1-1; 7 nucleotides match TRBD1. The CDR3 is 15 amino acids. V shed 7 bases and J 13 bases; nucleotides not matched to a gene: 21. Germline CDR1 MNHNY, CDR2 SVGAGI (reference sequence). CDR3 DNA sequence: TGTGCCAGCACCCCAGGCCAAGACAGGGCCTTGATAGGTTTCTTT. Protein sequence: CASTPGQDRALIGFF.

The chain has TRBV7-3 and TRBJ2-5; TRBD2 matches at 9 bases. J was trimmed by 2 bases and V by 3 bases; bases with no gene match: 4. This CDR3 is 15 amino acids long. The V gene's germline CDR1 is SGHTA and CDR2 FQGTGA. The CDR3 region has the DNA TGTGCCAGCAGCTTTAGCGGGAGTGCACAAGAGACCCAGTACTTC. Its translation: CASSFSGSAQETQYF.

The chain joins TRBV3-1 (or the pseudogene TRBV3-2) to TRBJ2-2; weak D call: TRBD2 (6 bases). The CDR3 covers 14 residues. V was clipped by 6 bases and J by 0 bases, with 8 bases between them. Per germline, CDR1 LGHDT and CDR2 YNNKEL (reference sequence). The CDR3 nucleotides read TGTGCCAGCAGTGGAGGGACGAACACCGGGGAGCTGTTTTTT. Encoded protein: CASSGGTNTGELFF.

The sample holds one count of this clone. The chain combines TRBV24-1 with TRBJ1-4, with D maybe TRBD1 (6 bases). Germline CDR1 and CDR2: KGHDR and SFDVKD. CDR3 length: 15 residues. The germline V and J ends were trimmed by 5 bases and 5 bases, with 14 bases remaining between them. CDR3 sequence reads: CATSATGFENEKLFF. CDR3 DNA sequence: TGTGCCACCAGTGCTACAGGGTTTGAGAATGAAAAACTGTTTTTT.

V usage is TRBV28 and J usage is TRBJ1-1; a weak D match, TRBD1 (6 bases). This CDR3 comprises 11 residues. Trimming stripped 6 bases from V and 9 bases from J, with 11 bases between. Germline V CDR1 and CDR2: MDHEN, SYDVKM. CDR3 nucleotides: TGTGCCAGCAGAACAGGGCGAAAAGCTTTCTTT. Translated, it gives CASRTGRKAFF. Complete variable domain (other parts from reference TRBV28 and TRBJ1-1): DVKVTQSSRYLVKRTGEKVFLECVQDMDHENMFWYRQDPGLGLRLIYFSYDVKMKEKGDIPEGYSVSREKKERFSLILESASTNQTSMYLCASRTGRKAFFGQGTRLTVV.

This clone occurred once. The rearrangement links TRBV5-1 to TRBJ2-7; D call uncertain. This CDR3 region has 14 residues. V gave up 5 bases and J gave up 0 bases, with 12 bases separating them. CDR1 is SGHRS, CDR2 YFSETQ, per germline. CDR3 DNA sequence: TGCGCCAGCAGTACAGACGTGGTCTCCTACGAGCAGTACTTC. Protein: CASSTDVVSYEQYF. Together with reference TRBV5-1 and TRBJ2-7, the CDR3 gives the full variable domain: KAGVTQTPRYLIKTRGQQVTLSCSPISGHRSVSWYQQTPGQGLQFLFEYFSETQRNKGNFPGRFSGRQFSNSRSEMNVSTLELGDSALYLCASSTDVVSYEQYFGPGTRLTVT.

CDR3: CASTKNPGGGGKFF. The DNA of the CDR3 is TGTGCCAGCACCAAAAACCCAGGGGGCGGTGGGAAGTTCTTC. The rearrangement joins TRBV7-3 to TRBJ2-1, with 8 bases aligning to TRBD1. This CDR3 is 14 amino acids long. V trimming: 7 bases; J trimming: 14 bases; junction bases outside the gene matches: 16. In germline, CDR1 is SGHTA, CDR2 FQGTGA.

The chain couples TRBV7-2 to TRBJ1-6; D remains ambiguous. This CDR3 is built from 13 residues. Trimming cost V 1 base and J 10 bases, with 8 bases left between them. CDR1 SGHTA and CDR2 FQGNSA come from the germline V gene. In DNA form, the CDR3 reads TGTGCCAGCAGCTTAGAGAGAACGTCACCCCTCCACTTT. It translates to CASSLERTSPLHF. Variable domain in full (rest from reference TRBV7-2 and TRBJ1-6): GAGVSQSPSNKVTEKGKDVELRCDPISGHTALYWYRQSLGQGLEFLIYFQGNSAPDKSGLPSDRFSAERTGGSVSTLTIQRTQQEDSAVYLCASSLERTSPLHFGNGTRLTVT.

This sequence joins TRBV7-3 and TRBJ2-7; 9 nucleotides line up with TRBD2. After removal of 0 bases from V and 6 bases from J, the junction contained 3 bases not matched to a gene. CDR3 length equals 14 residues. CDR1 and CDR2 (germline): SGHTA, FQGTGA. In nucleotides, the CDR3 is TGTGCCAGCAGCTTAACAGGACTAGCGTCCGAGCAGTACTTC. It yields the protein CASSLTGLASEQYF.

The V call is TRBV19, the J call TRBJ2-1; 13 bases agree with TRBD2. Losses at the gene ends were 5 bases for V and 0 bases for J; bases not matched to a gene: 13. The germline CDR1 and CDR2 sequences are LNHDA and SQIVND (reference sequence). This CDR3 comprises 20 residues. This CDR3 is CASSAPGLAGLKSSYNEQFF. CDR3 bases: TGTGCCAGTAGTGCACCGGGACTAGCGGGACTAAAGAGCTCCTACAATGAGCAGTTCTTC.

The chain uses TRBV9 and TRBJ2-7; 7 bases line up with TRBD1. This CDR3 is 14 amino acids long. The V segment lost 4 bases and the J segment 4 bases; nucleotides outside the gene matches: 8. CDR1 and CDR2 (germline): SGDLS, YYNGEE. CDR3 protein: CASSQAGQEYEQYF. CDR3 DNA: TGTGCCAGCAGCCAAGCCGGACAGGAGTACGAGCAGTACTTC.

The chain carries TRBV3-1 (or the pseudogene TRBV3-2) and TRBJ1-2; possibly TRBD1 for D (5 bases). V lost 8 bases and J lost 6, with 13 bases in between. There are 12 residues in the CDR3. Germline CDR1 LGHDT, CDR2 YNNKEL (reference sequence). In DNA form, the CDR3 reads TGTGCCAGCCACGGGGGGAACCATGGCTACACCTTC. Its protein product is CASHGGNHGYTF.